A single sample gave rise to the 27 T cell receptor beta chains below, sequenced in a study of T cell repertoires in cytomegalovirus infection. TCRdb re-called the reads through MiXCR, storing one row per CDR3 protein. The data show approximately 1,000,000 distinct CDR3 sequences, with around a third seen just once and over 12% held by the top ten. The antigens for these receptors are not known. Sequencing was performed on cultured CD8+ T cells from PBMCs, taken from culture after CMV antigen stimulation. These receptors all stem from a human donor in good health (CMV status not recorded). Some clones in this sample may be carry-over from other donors' samples.

The chain employs TRBV29-1 and TRBJ2-6; D unresolved. The CDR3 loop spans 14 amino acids. Germline V gene sequence: CDR1 SQVTM, CDR2 ANQGSEA. V was trimmed by 5 bases and J by 2 bases, leaving 10 bases between them. The CDR3: CSVLPFTGANVLTF. The DNA for the CDR3 is TGCAGCGTTCTCCCGTTCACTGGGGCCAACGTCCTGACTTTC.

The chain uses TRBV6-1 and TRBJ2-3; 7 bases are shared with TRBD1. The V segment lost 3 bases and the J segment 5 bases; nucleotides outside the gene matches: 11. The CDR3 covers 16 residues. Germline V gene sequence: CDR1 MNHNS, CDR2 SASEGT. The CDR3 reads CASSDTGEGIGDTQYF. The CDR3, as DNA: TGTGCCAGCAGTGATACAGGGGAAGGTATAGGAGATACGCAGTATTTT.

Comments on this clonotype: At one end, the junction sequence differs from germline, possibly due to a read error. The gene calls are TRBV2 and TRBJ2-3, with D perhaps TRBD2 (6 bases). Looked up from germline, CDR1 is SNHLY and CDR2 is FYNNEI. CDR3 length: 16 residues. The CDR3 coding sequence is TGTGCCAGCAGAGAAGTTGGCGGGACGCTTGCAGATACGCAGTATTTT. This codes for CASREVGGTLADTQYF. Complete variable domain (other parts from reference TRBV2 and TRBJ2-3): EPEVTQTPSHQVTQMGQEVILRCVPISNHLYFYWYRQILGQKVEFLVSFYNNEISEKSEIFDDQFSVERPDGSNFTLKIRSTKLEDSAMYFCASREVGGTLADTQYFGPGTRLTVL.

This clonotype was detected a few times. The chain combines TRBV27 with TRBJ1-2; D perhaps matches TRBD1 (5 bases). The CDR3 contains 12 residues. V lost 11 bases and J lost 3, with 13 bases in between. CDR1 is MNHEY, CDR2 SMNVEV, per germline (reference sequence). In nucleotides, the CDR3 is TGTGCCTCCGCTTGGGGGTACTATGGCTACACCTTC. Residues: CASAWGYYGYTF.

The V and J genes are TRBV5-1 and TRBJ2-2; TRBD1 aligns across 7 bases. This CDR3 is 15 amino acids long. CDR1 and CDR2 (germline): SGHRS, YFSETQ. V trimming: 4 bases; J trimming: 7 bases; junction bases outside the gene matches: 10. The CDR3 bases are TGCGCCAGCAGCCCAGTAGAAGGGGGCCACGGGGAGCTGTTTTTT. Its translation is CASSPVEGGHGELFF.

The table lists this clonotype with a count of one. This chain links TRBV9 with TRBJ2-3; perhaps TRBD1 as D (6 bases). Germline CDR1 SGDLS, CDR2 YYNGEE. The CDR3 length is 14 residues. The V gene lost 3 bases and the J gene lost 4 bases, with 12 bases spanning the gap. As DNA, the CDR3 is TGTGCCAGCAGCGCGGGTGGGGGCCCAGATACGCAGTATTTT. Its translation is CASSAGGGPDTQYF.

This clonotype was counted between two and nine times. J is TRBJ2-5 and V is TRBV15; D unresolved. Trimming took 0 bases from V and 2 from J, leaving 7 bases between them. Germline V lookup: CDR1 LNHNV, CDR2 YYDKDF (reference sequence). This CDR3 region has 14 residues. The DNA for the CDR3 is TGTGCCACCAGCAGAGATCTAGGGCAAGAGACCCAGTACTTC. Amino acids: CATSRDLGQETQYF.

The V and J genes are TRBV27 and TRBJ1-1; D remains ambiguous. Per germline, CDR1 MNHEY and CDR2 SMNVEV (reference sequence). This CDR3 spans 13 amino acids. V was trimmed by 5 bases and J by 2 bases, leaving 9 bases between them. CDR3 loop: CASSIRSNTEAFF. Written as DNA, the CDR3 is TGTGCCAGCAGTATAAGAAGTAACACTGAAGCTTTCTTT.

The chain employs TRBV7-9 and TRBJ2-7; TRBD1 matches 7 bases. The CDR3 length is 16 residues. Germline trimming cut 5 bases from V and 2 bases from J; bases unmatched to any gene: 12. CDR1 and CDR2 from the germline V gene are SEHNR and FQNEAQ (reference sequence). The CDR3 DNA follows: TGTGCCAGCAGCGCCCTTTTAGGTGGGACAGCCTACGAGCAGTACTTC. Its translation: CASSALLGGTAYEQYF.

V gene TRBV19 combines with J gene TRBJ2-2; the match to TRBD1 covers 8 bases. CDR3 length: 15 residues. V gave up 3 bases and J gave up 4 bases; unmatched junction bases: 4. The V gene's germline CDR1 is LNHDA and CDR2 SQIVND (reference sequence). The CDR3, as DNA: TGTGCCAGTAGTATCCAGGGGGCTGGCACCGGGGAGCTGTTTTTT. This sequence encodes CASSIQGAGTGELFF.

V is TRBV18 and J is TRBJ1-2; 8 nucleotides match TRBD1. CDR1 and CDR2 from the germline V gene are KGHSH and LQKENI. V trimming: 6 bases; J trimming: 5 bases; junction bases outside the gene matches: 8. The CDR3 has 14 amino acids. The CDR3 DNA is TGTGCCAGCTCCCCGGAGGGACAGGATTATGGCTACACCTTC. Protein sequence: CASSPEGQDYGYTF.

This clonotype was observed many times. V gene TRBV7-3 combines with J gene TRBJ2-5; possible D gene TRBD1, 5 bases. The germline gives CDR1 SGHTA, CDR2 FQGTGA. V dropped 5 bases and J dropped 5 bases, with 18 bases sitting between them. CDR3 length: 15 residues. CDR3 DNA sequence: TGTGCCAGCAGCGAAATAGGGGCCGCGAGGGAGACCCAGTACTTC. Amino acid sequence: CASSEIGAARETQYF. Complete variable domain (other parts from reference TRBV7-3 and TRBJ2-5): GAGVSQTPSNKVTEKGKYVELRCDPISGHTALYWYRQSLGQGPEFLIYFQGTGAADDSGLPNDRFFAVRPEGSVSTLKIQRTERGDSAVYLCASSEIGAARETQYFGPGTRLLVL.

The chain has TRBV6-1 and TRBJ2-7; D possibly matches TRBD1 or TRBD2 (5 bases each). Germline V CDR1 and CDR2: MNHNS, SASEGT. CDR3 length equals 14 residues. Trimming cost V 1 base and J 0 bases, with 7 bases left between them. CDR3 region: CASSEGDGSYEQYV. In DNA, the CDR3 is TGTGCCAGCAGTGAAGGGGACGGCTCCTACGAGCAGTACGTC.

This clonotype was counted only a few times. This rearrangement joins TRBV27 to TRBJ1-2, with D unclear. The CDR3 covers 13 residues. CDR1 is MNHEY, CDR2 SMNVEV, per germline (reference sequence). Trimming took off 2 bases at V and 6 bases at J, with 10 bases between the two ends. Written as DNA, the CDR3 is TGTGCCAGCAGTTTAGGGCCTTGGGATGGCTACACCTTC. This codes for CASSLGPWDGYTF.

This chain connects TRBV7-6 to TRBJ2-3, with 11 nucleotides matching TRBD2. With V trimmed by 5 bases and J by 0 bases, 7 bases remained unmatched. Germline-derived CDR1 and CDR2 are SGHVS and FNYEAQ. This CDR3 has 17 residues. The CDR3 region has the DNA TGTGCCAGCAGCCCGGGGACTAGCGGATCTAGCACAGATACGCAGTATTTT. Its protein product is CASSPGTSGSSTDTQYF.

This clonotype appeared a few times. The V and J genes are TRBV6-5 and TRBJ2-1, with TRBD2 identical over 8 bases. Trimming took 7 bases from V and 0 from J; bases not matched to a gene: 8. Germline CDR1 MNHEY, CDR2 SVGAGI. This CDR3 is 16 amino acids long. The CDR3 is CASTPDLAGSYNEQFF. In DNA, the CDR3 is TGTGCCAGCACTCCCGATCTAGCGGGCTCCTACAATGAGCAGTTCTTC.

This clonotype was seen at least ten times. V and J are TRBV7-8 and TRBJ1-2; D is undetermined. The CDR3 totals 12 residues. From germline, CDR1 is SGHVS and CDR2 FQNEAQ. The ends were cut back, 5 bases at V and 9 bases at J, with 13 bases in the middle. As DNA, the CDR3 is TGTGCCAGCAGCCCGGACGTATTGAGCTACACCTTC. It codes for CASSPDVLSYTF. Based on the CDR3 plus reference TRBV7-8 and TRBJ1-2, the full variable domain is GAGVSQSPRYKVAKRGQDVALRCDPISGHVSLFWYQQALGQGPEFLTYFQNEAQLDKSGLPSDRFFAERPEGSVSTLKIQRTQQEDSAVYLCASSPDVLSYTFGSGTRLTVV.

CDR3 DNA: TGCAGCGCTCTCTCTGGGGCCAACGTCCTGACTTTC. This sequence encodes CSALSGANVLTF. The chain employs TRBV29-1 and TRBJ2-6; D unclear. Germline V gives CDR1 SQVTM, CDR2 ANQGSEA. V shed 7 bases and J shed 0 bases, with 4 bases lying between them. The CDR3 runs to 12 residues. The whole variable domain, filled in from reference TRBV29-1 and TRBJ2-6, reads SAVISQKPSRDICQRGTSLTIQCQVDSQVTMMFWYRQQPGQSLTLIATANQGSEATYESGFVIDKFPISRPNLTFSTLTVSNMSPEDSSIYLCSALSGANVLTFGAGSRLTVL.

In its sample, this clonotype was seen a few times. V gene TRBV27 combines with J gene TRBJ1-1, with D possibly TRBD1 on 6 matching bases. V was cut by 5 bases and J by 5 bases, with 12 bases left in between. Germline values: CDR1 MNHEY, CDR2 SMNVEV (reference sequence). The CDR3 runs 13 residues. The CDR3 nucleotides read TGTGCCAGCAGTCCGGGGGCGCGTACTGAAGCTTTCTTT. It codes for CASSPGARTEAFF.

Only a few counts were recorded for this clonotype. CDR3 in DNA: TGTGCCAGCAGCCCGGTATGGGGAACGGGAGCCAAAAACATTCAGTACTTC. Residues: CASSPVWGTGAKNIQYF. This sequence joins TRBV9 and TRBJ2-4; D gene unclear. The CDR3 runs 17 residues. V lost 4 bases to trimming and J lost 0 bases, with 17 bases between them. Germline V gene sequence: CDR1 SGDLS, CDR2 YYNGEE. The entire variable domain, with the rest obtained from reference TRBV9 and TRBJ2-4, is as follows: DSGVTQTPKHLITATGQRVTLRCSPRSGDLSVYWYQQSLDQGLQFLIQYYNGEERAKGNILERFSAQQFPDLHSELNLSSLELGDSALYFCASSPVWGTGAKNIQYFGAGTRLSVL.

V gene TRBV6-2 or TRBV6-3 combines with J gene TRBJ1-1; perhaps TRBD1 as D (5 bases). The CDR3 totals 14 residues. The germline CDR1 and CDR2 sequences are MNHEY and SVGEGT. Trimming shortened V by 5 bases and J by 0 bases, and 10 bases separated the two germline ends. The CDR3 reads CASSESRVNTEAFF. As DNA, the CDR3 is TGTGCCAGCAGTGAAAGCAGGGTGAACACTGAAGCTTTCTTT.

V and J are TRBV9 and TRBJ1-2, with D possibly TRBD1 on 5 matching bases. Trimming left V 0 bases short and J 4 bases short, with 16 bases between. The CDR3 length is 16 residues. Germline CDR1 is SGDLS and CDR2 is YYNGEE. As DNA, the CDR3 is TGTGCCAGCAGCGTAGCGACAACGGGGGTGAGCTATGGCTACACCTTC. Protein sequence: CASSVATTGVSYGYTF.

The chain is built from TRBV10-3 and TRBJ2-7; the D gene could be TRBD1 or TRBD2 (6 bases each). This CDR3 comprises 16 residues. Germline CDR1 ENHRY, CDR2 SYGVKD. With 4 bases removed from V and 2 bases from J, the gap between germline ends came to 18 bases. CDR3: CAISGKEGEVTYEQYF. The CDR3 DNA reads TGTGCCATCAGTGGGAAAGAGGGGGAGGTAACCTACGAGCAGTACTTC.

V and J are TRBV6-2 or TRBV6-3 and TRBJ1-1, with D hard to call. This CDR3 is 13 amino acids long. Germline-derived CDR1 and CDR2 are MNHEY and SVGEGT. The germline V and J ends were trimmed by 5 bases and 5 bases, with 12 bases remaining between them. The CDR3 loop reads CASSHQEVTEAFF. CDR3 DNA: TGTGCCAGCAGTCATCAAGAGGTGACTGAAGCTTTCTTT.

The rearrangement links TRBV29-1 to TRBJ2-2; D may be TRBD2 (5 bases). V gave up 4 bases and J gave up 1 base, with 10 bases separating them. The CDR3 is 14 amino acids. Germline CDR1 SQVTM, CDR2 ANQGSEA. The CDR3 loop is CSVVEEENTGELFF. The CDR3 nucleotides read TGCAGCGTTGTAGAGGAGGAGAACACCGGGGAGCTGTTTTTT.

This clonotype turned up a few times. The chain couples TRBV15 to TRBJ1-5, with D hard to call. The germline gives CDR1 LNHNV, CDR2 YYDKDF (reference sequence). Trimming took 5 bases from V and 0 from J, leaving 8 bases between them. CDR3 length equals 14 residues. This CDR3 is CATSSPNSNQPQHF. For the CDR3, the DNA is TGTGCCACCAGCTCCCCGAATAGCAATCAGCCCCAGCATTTT.

In this sample, this clonotype turned up many times. The chain employs TRBV7-2 and TRBJ2-3; perhaps TRBD2 as D (6 bases). V shed 6 bases and J shed 0 bases, with 13 bases lying between them. CDR1 and CDR2 from the germline V gene are SGHTA and FQGNSA. The CDR3 length is 15 residues. CDR3 sequence (DNA): TGTGCCAGCAGTTTAAGGGGAGGAAGCACAGATACGCAGTATTTT. Amino acids: CASSLRGGSTDTQYF.